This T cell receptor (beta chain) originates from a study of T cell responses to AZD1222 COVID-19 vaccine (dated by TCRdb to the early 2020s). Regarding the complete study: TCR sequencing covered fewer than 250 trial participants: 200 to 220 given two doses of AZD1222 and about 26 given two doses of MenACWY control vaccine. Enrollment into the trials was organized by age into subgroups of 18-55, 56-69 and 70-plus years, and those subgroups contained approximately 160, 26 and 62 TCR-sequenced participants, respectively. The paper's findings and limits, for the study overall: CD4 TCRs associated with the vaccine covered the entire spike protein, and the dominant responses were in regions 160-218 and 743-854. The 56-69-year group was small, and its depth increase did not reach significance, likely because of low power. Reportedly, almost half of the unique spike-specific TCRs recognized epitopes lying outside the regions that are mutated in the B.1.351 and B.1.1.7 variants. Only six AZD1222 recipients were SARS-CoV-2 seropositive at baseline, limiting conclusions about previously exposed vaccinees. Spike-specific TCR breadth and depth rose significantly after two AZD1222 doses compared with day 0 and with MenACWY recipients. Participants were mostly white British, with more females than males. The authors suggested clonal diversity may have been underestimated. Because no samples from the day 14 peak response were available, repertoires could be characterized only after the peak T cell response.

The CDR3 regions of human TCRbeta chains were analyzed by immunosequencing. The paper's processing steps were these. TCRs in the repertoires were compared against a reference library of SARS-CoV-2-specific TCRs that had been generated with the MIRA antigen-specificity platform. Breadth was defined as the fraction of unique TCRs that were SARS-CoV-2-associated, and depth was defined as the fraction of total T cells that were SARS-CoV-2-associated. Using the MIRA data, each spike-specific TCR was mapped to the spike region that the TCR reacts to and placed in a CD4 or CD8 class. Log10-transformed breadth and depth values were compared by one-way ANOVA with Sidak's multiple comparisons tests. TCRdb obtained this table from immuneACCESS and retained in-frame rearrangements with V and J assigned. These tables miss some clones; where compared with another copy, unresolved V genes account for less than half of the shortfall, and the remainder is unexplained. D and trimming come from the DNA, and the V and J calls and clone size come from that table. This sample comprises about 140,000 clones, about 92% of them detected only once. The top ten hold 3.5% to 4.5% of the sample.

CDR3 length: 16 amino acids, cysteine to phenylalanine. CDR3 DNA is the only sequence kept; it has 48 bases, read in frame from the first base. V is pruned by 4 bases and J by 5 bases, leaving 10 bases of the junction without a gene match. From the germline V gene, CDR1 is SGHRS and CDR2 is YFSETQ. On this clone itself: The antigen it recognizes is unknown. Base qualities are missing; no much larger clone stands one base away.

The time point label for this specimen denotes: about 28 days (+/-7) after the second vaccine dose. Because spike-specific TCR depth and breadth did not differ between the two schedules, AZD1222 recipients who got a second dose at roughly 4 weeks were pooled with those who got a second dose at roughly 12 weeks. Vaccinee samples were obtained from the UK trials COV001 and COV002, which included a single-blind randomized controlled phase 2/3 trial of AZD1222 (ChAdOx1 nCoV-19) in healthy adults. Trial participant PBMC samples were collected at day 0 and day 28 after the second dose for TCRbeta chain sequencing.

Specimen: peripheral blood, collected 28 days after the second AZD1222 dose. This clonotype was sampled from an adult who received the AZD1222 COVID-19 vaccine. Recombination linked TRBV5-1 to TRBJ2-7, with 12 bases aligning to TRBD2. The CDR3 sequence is CASSRTLAGGSHEQYF. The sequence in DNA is TGCGCCAGCAGCCGGACACTAGCGGGAGGATCCCACGAGCAGTACTTC.